This T cell receptor (beta chain) is from a study of T cell responses to AZD1222 COVID-19 vaccine. Sequencing used immunoSEQ multiplex PCR; TCRdb keeps in-frame clones, though not all of them. The repertoire holds about 81,000 clones, 75% to 90% seen once, with roughly 3.2% in the top ten. Germline CDR1 reads LNHDA; CDR2 reads SQIVND (reference sequence). The CDR3 extends over 17 amino acids. Unmatched junction bases numbered 14, after V lost 4 bases and J lost 4 bases. Second-dose intervals near 4 or 12 weeks were combined. With regard to this clone: Its antigen is undetermined.

Study-wide findings and caveats: Repertoire collection took place solely once the T cell response had peaked. Baseline serology detected seropositivity in only six or seven AZD1222 recipients. A rise in Spike-specific TCR breadth and depth followed two AZD1222 doses.

This TCR was recovered from an adult who received the AZD1222 COVID-19 vaccine. Sequencing was performed on peripheral blood, taken 28 days after the second AZD1222 dose. The J gene is TRBJ1-2, the V gene TRBV19; 8 nucleotides agree with TRBD1. CDR3 coding DNA: TGTGCCAGTAGTAGCCGCCGGTCGCAGGGGGCCTCCTATGGCTACACCTTC. It encodes CASSSRRSQGASYGYTF.